The clone carrying this TCR beta chain was counted many times. The antigen remains unidentified. The record originates from a study of neurological immune-mediated disorders. Points from the study as a whole: In HTLV-1-associated myelopathy, TCR clonal expansion was greatest, and in multiple sclerosis it was least, below healthy controls. Across subjects, expanded clones had no CDR3 amino acid sequences in common, pointing to private repertoires in all groups.

V was cut by 0 bases and J by 9 bases, with 15 bases left in between. Germline CDR1 LNHNV, CDR2 YYDKDF (reference sequence). CDR3 size: 15 residues. The cDNA was generated through 5'RACE incorporating 10-nucleotide random UMIs. Each sequencing run yielded over 170 million TCR-beta sequences from 15-18 subjects. Each CDR3 protein is one row after TCRdb ran MiXCR on the 5' RACE reads. The table shows about 32,000 distinct CDR3 sequences, with less than 5% occurring only once. The rearrangement joins TRBV15 to TRBJ2-4; D is possibly TRBD1 (6 bases). Sequenced sample: PBMCs. This clonotype originated in a man aged 25 to 40 with multiple sclerosis. The CDR3 here is CATSRDRGRRGIQYF. The CDR3 DNA sequence: TGTGCCACCAGCAGAGATAGGGGGAGAAGGGGCATTCAGTACTTC.